The entry below gives a single TCR beta chain sequence along with its context. This entry belongs to a study of blood T cell repertoires in COVID-19. Study overall: The United States, Italy and Spain supplied acute and convalescent COVID-19 samples. PBMCs, B-cell-depleted T cells, or T cells were the source of the cDNA or gDNA that made up the material.

This CDR3 has 14 amino acids. V was clipped by 8 bases and J by 8 bases; unmatched bases: 11. Germline V gene sequence: CDR1 LNHDA, CDR2 SQIVND (reference sequence). As handled by the study authors: Quantification of nucleated cells was approximated via reference gene primer amplification. Method: immunoSEQ multiplex PCR; TCRdb's copy keeps in-frame clones and lacks some. V and J calls and clone size come straight from that table; D and trimming were deduced from the DNA. Seen here are roughly 30,000 clones, roughly nine tenths observed once, and the top ten hold approximately 2.5%. Source material: peripheral blood. The chain recombines TRBV19 with TRBJ1-2, with TRBD1 matching 10 bases. The sequence came from a human donor in a cohort sampled during active COVID-19. As DNA, the CDR3 is TGTGCCAGTGCCCCGGGGACAGGGGTTAGGGGCTACACCTTC. Its protein product is CASAPGTGVRGYTF.